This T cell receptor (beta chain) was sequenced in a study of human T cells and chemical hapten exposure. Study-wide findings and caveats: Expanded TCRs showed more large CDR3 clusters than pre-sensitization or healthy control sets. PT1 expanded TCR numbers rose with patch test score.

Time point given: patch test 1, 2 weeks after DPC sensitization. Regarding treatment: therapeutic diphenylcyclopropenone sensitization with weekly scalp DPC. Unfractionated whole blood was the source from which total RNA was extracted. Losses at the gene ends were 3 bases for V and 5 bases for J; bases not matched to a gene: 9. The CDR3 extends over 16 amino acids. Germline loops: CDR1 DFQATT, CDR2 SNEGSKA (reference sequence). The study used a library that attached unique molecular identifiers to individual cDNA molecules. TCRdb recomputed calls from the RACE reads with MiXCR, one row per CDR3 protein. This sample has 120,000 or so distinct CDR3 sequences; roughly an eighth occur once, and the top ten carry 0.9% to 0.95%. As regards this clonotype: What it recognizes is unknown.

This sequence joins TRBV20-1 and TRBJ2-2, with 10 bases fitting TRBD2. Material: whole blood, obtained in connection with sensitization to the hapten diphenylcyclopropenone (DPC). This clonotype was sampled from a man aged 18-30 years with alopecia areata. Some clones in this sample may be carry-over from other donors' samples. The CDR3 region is CSASRLAGATTGELFF. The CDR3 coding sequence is TGCAGTGCTAGTCGACTAGCGGGCGCGACGACCGGGGAGCTGTTTTTT.